This T cell receptor beta chain was captured in a study of T-cell reconstitution after alpha-beta-depleted transplantation in children. The TCRbeta library was prepared with unique molecular identifiers. TCRdb processed the PCR reads anew with MiXCR; each CDR3 protein has one entry. Here the sample spans 500,000 to 650,000 distinct CDR3 sequences, approximately 10% being singletons. There are 12 residues in the CDR3. With 9 bases clipped from V and 5 bases from J, the junction kept 7 bases outside the gene matches. Germline loops: CDR1 LNHDA, CDR2 SQIVND (reference sequence). Only a few counts were recorded for this clonotype.

The specimen comprised PBMCs, mostly from graft donor cells, sampled 180 days after TCRalphabeta/CD19-depleted stem cell transplant. The chain uses TRBV19 and TRBJ2-7, with 7 positions matching TRBD1. The source of this sequence is a female patient aged 2-10 years who had a stem cell transplant for aplastic anemia, so the T cells may come from the graft donor. In DNA form, the CDR3 reads TGTGCCAGCGCGACAGGGATCGACGAGCAGTACTTC. This gives the protein CASATGIDEQYF.